The rows below give T cell receptor beta chains drawn from one sample of a study of blood T cell repertoires in COVID-19. Using immunoSEQ multiplex PCR, the repertoire was profiled, and TCRdb retains in-frame clones only, with some absent. The sample yields around 350,000 clones, more than 85% seen once. The sample comprised peripheral blood. The receptors stem from a human donor in a cohort sampled during active COVID-19. Both conserved end residues are part of each CDR3. A D gene is named only where the DNA matches it firmly. Only some rows state a clone size, as once, few, many or a class for expanded clones.

clone size | CDR3 length | J gene | D gene | V gene | CDR3 protein | CDR3 DNA
. | 15 | TRBJ1-1 | . | TRBV5-1 | CASSLVADMNTEAFF | TGCGCCAGCAGCTTGGTGGCGGACATGAACACTGAAGCTTTCTTT
. | 14 | TRBJ2-3 | . | TRBV7-9 | CASSRRGVRDTQYF | TGTGCCAGCAGCCGTCGCGGGGTCCGAGATACGCAGTATTTT
. | 15 | TRBJ2-5 | TRBD1 | TRBV30 | CAWSVLDRGRETQYF | TGTGCCTGGAGTGTACTTGACAGGGGCAGAGAGACCCAGTACTTC
once | 13 | TRBJ2-7 | . | TRBV4-2 | CASSPTYSYEQYF | TGTGCCAGCAGCCCAACCTATTCCTACGAGCAGTACTTC
. | 16 | TRBJ2-3 | TRBD2 | TRBV5-1 | CASSQAAGDGTDTQYF | TGCGCCAGCAGTCAAGCTGCGGGAGACGGCACAGATACGCAGTATTTT
once | 15 | TRBJ2-1 | . | TRBV9 | CASRPPGDTYNEQFF | TGTGCCAGCAGACCGCCAGGGGATACCTACAATGAGCAGTTCTTC
. | 15 | TRBJ2-2 | TRBD2 | TRBV30 | CAWSEGTSRTGELFF | TGTGCCTGGAGTGAGGGGACTAGCCGCACCGGGGAGCTGTTTTTT
. | 15 | TRBJ2-1 | TRBD1 | TRBV5-1 | CASSLQQGPFGEQFF | TGCGCCAGCAGCCTGCAACAGGGGCCCTTTGGTGAGCAGTTCTTC
. | 14 | TRBJ2-1 | . | TRBV24-1 | CATSRAVAYNEQFF | TGTGCCACCAGTCGTGCGGTGGCCTACAATGAGCAGTTCTTC
. | 14 | TRBJ1-1 | . | TRBV5-1 | CASSPPTANTEAFF | TGCGCCAGCAGTCCTCCCACAGCGAACACTGAAGCTTTCTTT
. | 16 | TRBJ2-4 | TRBD1 | TRBV7-8 | CASSADRIPAKNIQYF | TGTGCCAGCAGCGCGGACAGGATCCCAGCCAAAAACATTCAGTACTTC
once | 16 | TRBJ1-1 | . | TRBV9 | CASSPDRGAVGTEAFF | TGTGCCAGCAGCCCGGACCGGGGGGCAGTGGGCACTGAAGCTTTCTTT
. | 15 | TRBJ1-3 | TRBD1 | TRBV11-1 | CASSTPTGAGNTIYF | TGTGCCAGCAGCACCCCGACAGGGGCTGGAAACACCATATATTTT
once | 15 | TRBJ1-6 | . | TRBV7-2 | CASSPTPGDNSPLHF | TGTGCCAGCAGCCCGACGCCCGGAGATAATTCACCCCTCCACTTT
. | 14 | TRBJ2-7 | TRBD1 | TRBV6-5 | CASHRTGKGYEQYF | TGTGCCAGCCACAGGACAGGGAAGGGGTACGAGCAGTACTTC
. | 15 | TRBJ2-3 | TRBD2 | TRBV9 | CASSALAGDTDTQYF | TGTGCCAGCAGCGCTCTAGCGGGAGACACAGATACGCAGTATTTT
. | 17 | TRBJ2-1 | . | TRBV7-8 | CASSLAVGVGALNEQFF | TGTGCCAGCAGCTTAGCGGTGGGTGTGGGGGCTCTTAATGAGCAGTTCTTC
. | 15 | TRBJ2-5 | TRBD2 | TRBV3-1/TRBV3-2 | CASSQDPTSGETQYF | TGTGCCAGCAGCCAAGATCCGACTAGCGGAGAGACCCAGTACTTC
. | 15 | TRBJ2-3 | TRBD2 | TRBV30 | CAWRGTSGGTDTQYF | TGTGCCTGGAGAGGGACTAGCGGGGGCACAGATACGCAGTATTTT
few | 15 | TRBJ1-1 | TRBD1 | TRBV19 | CASSPPTGQTTEAFF | TGTGCCAGTAGTCCCCCGACAGGGCAGACCACTGAAGCTTTCTTT
. | 13 | TRBJ2-1 | . | TRBV6-5 | CASSYSRGNEQFF | TGTGCCAGCAGTTACTCCAGGGGTAATGAGCAGTTCTTC
. | 14 | TRBJ2-3 | . | TRBV2 | CASSAGPSTDTQYF | TGTGCCAGCAGTGCAGGGCCTAGCACAGATACGCAGTATTTT
. | 20 | TRBJ1-5 | . | TRBV21-1 | CASSALSDRGSEYSNQPQHF | TGTGCCAGCAGCGCGTTATCGGACAGGGGATCTGAATATAGCAATCAGCCCCAGCATTTT
. | 12 | TRBJ2-5 | TRBD1 | TRBV29-1 | CSARGRLETQYF | TGCAGCGCGAGGGGGCGGCTGGAGACCCAGTACTTC
. | 14 | TRBJ2-7 | TRBD2 | TRBV10-3 | CATGGAGDSYEQYF | TGTGCCACTGGTGGGGCGGGGGATAGCTACGAGCAGTACTTC
. | 16 | TRBJ2-3 | TRBD2 | TRBV9 | CASSVAGVAGVNTQYF | TGTGCCAGCAGCGTAGCTGGGGTAGCGGGGGTTAATACGCAGTATTTT
. | 16 | TRBJ2-1 | TRBD2 | TRBV5-5 | CASSLAVAGLYNEQFF | TGTGCCAGCAGCTTGGCGGTAGCGGGACTATACAATGAGCAGTTCTTC
. | 16 | TRBJ2-1 | . | TRBV21-1 | CASSKGTGKGHNEQFF | TGTGCCAGCAGCAAAGGGACAGGGAAGGGCCACAATGAGCAGTTCTTC
. | 14 | TRBJ2-2 | . | TRBV24-1 | CATSAPGPVRELFF | TGTGCCACCAGTGCCCCTGGGCCCGTCCGTGAGCTGTTTTTT
. | 14 | TRBJ2-1 | . | TRBV27 | CASRDDRRNNEQFF | TGTGCCAGCAGAGACGACAGGCGGAACAATGAGCAGTTCTTC
. | 16 | TRBJ2-3 | TRBD2 | TRBV2 | CASRGGLAGITDTQYF | TGTGCCAGCAGAGGCGGACTAGCGGGAATTACAGATACGCAGTATTTT
. | 12 | TRBJ2-7 | . | TRBV6-1 | CASSLEGYEQYF | TGTGCCAGCAGTCTGGAGGGGTACGAGCAGTACTTC
. | 16 | TRBJ2-2 | TRBD1 | TRBV5-8 | CASSLGDRFQTGELFF | TGTGCCAGCAGCTTGGGGGACAGGTTCCAAACCGGGGAGCTGTTTTTT
. | 16 | TRBJ2-3 | TRBD2 | TRBV9 | CASSVTSGRAGDTQYF | TGTGCCAGCAGCGTGACTAGCGGGAGGGCCGGAGATACGCAGTATTTT
. | 13 | TRBJ1-3 | . | TRBV19 | CASCRGSGNTIYF | TGTGCCAGCTGCAGGGGTTCAGGAAACACCATATATTTT
. | 12 | TRBJ1-4 | . | TRBV30 | CAWRQINEKLFF | TGTGCCTGGCGACAGATTAATGAAAAACTGTTTTTT
few | 13 | TRBJ2-5 | TRBD1 | TRBV24-1 | CATSDDREETQYF | TGTGCCACCAGTGATGACAGGGAAGAGACCCAGTACTTC
. | 15 | TRBJ2-5 | . | TRBV5-1 | CASSLAPTGMETQYF | TGCGCCAGCAGCTTGGCCCCAACAGGAATGGAGACCCAGTACTTC
. | 16 | TRBJ2-3 | TRBD2 | TRBV5-5 | CASSLGLAGDTDTQYF | TGTGCCAGCAGCTTGGGACTAGCGGGGGACACAGATACGCAGTATTTT
. | 15 | TRBJ2-1 | TRBD2 | TRBV3-1/TRBV3-2 | CASSPSSGGRNEQFF | TGTGCCAGCAGCCCTTCTAGCGGGGGGCGTAATGAGCAGTTCTTC
once | 12 | TRBJ1-6 | . | TRBV11-2 | CASSLQNSPLHF | TGTGCCAGCAGCCTACAGAATTCACCCCTCCACTTT